Shown below are 6 T cell receptor beta chains from a single sample sequenced in a study of cytomegalovirus exposure and HLA in healthy donors (dated by TCRdb to 2015 to 2018). The protocol used for the library was the immunoSEQ multiplex PCR assay. The multiplex PCR relied on a mix of 60 forward primers for TCR Vbeta segments and 13 reverse primers for TCR Jbeta segments. TCRdb took this table from immuneACCESS and kept in-frame rearrangements with V and J called. Such tables lack part of the clones; where checked against another copy, unresolved V genes explain under half of the gap, and the rest is unexplained. The sample yields around 50,000 clones; 55% to 80% were counted once. The top ten hold roughly 22% of the sample. Source material: PBMCs. Source of these receptors: a woman in her forties or fifties in good health and CMV-seropositive.

Written as DNA, the CDR3 is TGTGCCAGCAGCTTGGCGGGGGTAGGTGCTGAAGCTTTCTTT. Its translation: CASSLAGVGAEAFF. The chain is built from TRBV5-4 and TRBJ1-1; D is possibly TRBD1 (5 bases). Germline CDR1 is SGHNT and CDR2 is YYREEE (reference sequence). The CDR3 sequence is 14 residues long. Trimming removed 0 bases from V and 6 bases from J, with 12 bases in between.

This clone was found a few times. V and J are TRBV28 and TRBJ1-4, with unresolved D. Germline CDR1 and CDR2: MDHEN and SYDVKM. This CDR3 has 17 amino acids. Deletions cut 2 bases from V and 5 bases from J, with 18 bases between. In DNA, the CDR3 is TGTGCCAGCAGTTTAAGGCAGGCCTCATTTAGGAATGAAAAACTGTTTTTT. As protein: CASSLRQASFRNEKLFF.

This chain uses TRBV7-9 with TRBJ1-1; D is unclear. Germline lookup yields CDR1 SEHNR and CDR2 FQNEAQ (reference sequence). CDR3 length: 13 residues. V lost 0 bases to trimming and J lost 4 bases, with 6 bases between them. The CDR3 DNA is TGTGCCAGCAGCTTAGCGCAGGCCACTGAAGCTTTCTTT. This sequence encodes CASSLAQATEAFF. The complete variable domain, with remaining parts taken from reference TRBV7-9 and TRBJ1-1, reads DTGVSQNPRHKITKRGQNVTFRCDPISEHNRLYWYRQTLGQGPEFLTYFQNEAQLEKSRLLSDRFSAERPKGSFSTLEIQRTEQGDSAMYLCASSLAQATEAFFGQGTRLTVV.

The chain joins TRBV27 to TRBJ2-5, with D possibly being TRBD2 (5 bases). Per the germline V gene, CDR1 is MNHEY and CDR2 is SMNVEV (reference sequence). The CDR3 runs 11 residues. The V and J ends lost 3 bases and 12 bases respectively, with 11 bases between them. In DNA, the CDR3 is TGTGCCAGCAGTTTCCGGGGAAATAAGTACTTC. It is translated as CASSFRGNKYF.

The CDR3 DNA is TGTGCCAGCAGGCTCGGGGTCCAAAGGGAGTATTTT. Amino acid sequence: CASRLGVQREYF. The gene calls are TRBV25-1 and TRBJ2-3, with a weak D call TRBD2 (5 bases). V gave up 6 bases and J gave up 13 bases, with 17 bases separating them. The V gene's germline CDR1 is MGHDK and CDR2 SYGVNS. This CDR3 is built from 12 residues.

The chain recombines TRBV6-5 with TRBJ1-1; the D is unclear. Per the germline V gene, CDR1 is MNHEY and CDR2 is SVGAGI. Trimming stripped 0 bases from V and 1 base from J, with 9 bases between. The CDR3 spans 15 residues. The CDR3 DNA sequence: TGTGCCAGCAGTTACTCCGTTGGCAGGAACACTGAAGCTTTCTTT. Its protein product is CASSYSVGRNTEAFF.